Each of the 2 T cell receptor beta chains below was sequenced from the same sample in a study of post-analysis software for immune sequencing data. Findings and limits, study-wide: Several TRBV segments were more frequent in patients than controls; TRBV5-6, TRBV5-1 and TRBV20-1 belonged to this group.

Presence of unique molecular identifiers characterized the TCR beta cDNA libraries. TCRdb reprocessed the PCR reads with MiXCR, giving one entry per CDR3 protein. The repertoire holds about 500,000 distinct CDR3 sequences, roughly 45% seen once, with over 10% in the top ten. The antigens of these receptors remain unknown. The sample was blood. The receptor set was obtained from a girl between 10 and 17 years old with multiple sclerosis.

This clonotype was recorded a few times. CDR3 nucleotide sequence: TGCGCCAGCAGCCAAGATTCGACTAGCGGGAGGGCCGTTGGAGATACGCAGTATTTT. It yields the protein CASSQDSTSGRAVGDTQYF. The V call is TRBV4-3, the J call TRBJ2-3; 14 nucleotides line up with TRBD2. The CDR3 length is 19 residues. V lost 0 bases and J lost 5; bases outside the gene matches: 10. Germline CDR1 is LGHNA and CDR2 is YSLEER.

The chain recombines TRBV12-3 or TRBV12-4 with TRBJ2-1, with D perhaps TRBD2 (6 bases). V was clipped by 5 bases and J by 6 bases, with 20 bases between them. The CDR3 length is 16 residues. In DNA, the CDR3 is TGTGCCAGCAGTCTTGGCGGGGCCCGGACCGCCAATGAGCAGTTCTTC. It specifies CASSLGGARTANEQFF.